Below, 18 T cell receptor beta chains from the same sample are listed, as sequenced in a study of cytomegalovirus exposure and HLA in healthy donors. The data were produced by immunoSEQ multiplex PCR, yet TCRdb's version contains in-frame clones alone and is incomplete. The sample includes 200,000 or so clones, approximately 80% of them seen just once. The material sequenced was PBMCs. These receptors were taken from a woman aged 30 to 39 in good health and CMV-seropositive.

The chain employs TRBV27 and TRBJ2-6; D remains ambiguous. CDR1 and CDR2 (germline): MNHEY, SMNVEV (reference sequence). The germline V and J ends were trimmed by 6 bases and 4 bases, with 13 bases remaining between them. CDR3 length: 15 amino acids. The CDR3 region is CASSALEAGANVLTF. CDR3 coding DNA: TGTGCCAGCAGCGCGCTTGAAGCGGGGGCCAACGTCCTGACTTTC.

The rearrangement uses TRBV6-6 and TRBJ2-1; weak D call: TRBD2 (5 bases). The V and J ends lost 2 bases and 0 bases respectively, with 11 bases between them. The length of the CDR3 is 16 residues. The germline CDR1 and CDR2 sequences are MNHNY and SVGAGI (reference sequence). For the CDR3, the DNA is TGTGCCAGCAGTTACGGAGGCGGTAGCTCCTACAATGAGCAGTTCTTC. Its protein is CASSYGGGSSYNEQFF.

V usage is TRBV28 and J usage is TRBJ2-3; tentative D call: TRBD2 (5 bases). The CDR3 consists of 15 residues. Germline CDR1 and CDR2: MDHEN and SYDVKM. V lost 6 bases, J lost 4 bases, and 17 bases lay in between. CDR3 in DNA: TGTGCCAGCAGACCCGGACTCGCCCGGGCAGATACGCAGTATTTT. Translation: CASRPGLARADTQYF.

The CDR3 here is CASSSGSTGELFF. CDR3 bases: TGTGCCAGCAGTTCTGGGAGCACCGGGGAGCTGTTTTTT. The chain uses TRBV6-5 and TRBJ2-2; TRBD2 might be the D (5 bases). The CDR3 totals 13 residues. Germline CDR1 and CDR2: MNHEY and SVGAGI. The germline V and J ends were trimmed by 4 bases and 4 bases, with 7 bases remaining between them.

The chain is built from TRBV6-5 and TRBJ1-1; D perhaps matches TRBD1 (6 bases). V lost 4 bases, J lost 0 bases, and 12 bases lay in between. The germline CDR1 and CDR2 sequences are MNHEY and SVGAGI. CDR3 length equals 15 residues. In nucleotides, the CDR3 is TGTGCCAGCAGTTTCTACAGGGAACTGAACACTGAAGCTTTCTTT. Amino acid sequence: CASSFYRELNTEAFF.

The gene calls are TRBV28 and TRBJ1-1, with 7 bases identical to TRBD1. Looked up from germline, CDR1 is MDHEN and CDR2 is SYDVKM. The CDR3 spans 14 residues. V was pared by 5 bases and J by 2 bases, with 5 bases of the junction left unmatched. CDR3 sequence (DNA): TGTGCCAGCAGTCAGACAGGGCTAAACACTGAAGCTTTCTTT. Its protein is CASSQTGLNTEAFF.

This chain uses TRBV6-6 with TRBJ2-3; a weak D match, TRBD1 (5 bases). Germline V gene lookup returns CDR1 MNHNY and CDR2 SVGAGI (reference sequence). V lost 9 bases to trimming and J lost 5 bases, with 18 bases between them. This CDR3 has 14 residues. The CDR3 DNA reads as TGTGCCAGTACGGAGCTTGAAGGGGTAGATACGCAGTATTTT. Translation gives CASTELEGVDTQYF.

The chain couples TRBV9 to TRBJ2-2; TRBD1 matches at 8 bases. Germline trimming cut 2 bases from V and 0 bases from J; bases unmatched to any gene: 3. Germline CDR1 is SGDLS and CDR2 is YYNGEE. This CDR3 region has 16 residues. The CDR3 region is CASSVGTGTNTGELFF. In DNA, the CDR3 is TGTGCCAGCAGCGTGGGGACAGGAACGAACACCGGGGAGCTGTTTTTT.

In its sample, this clone was seen once. This chain uses TRBV2 with TRBJ2-1; D gene uncertain. Germline CDR1 reads SNHLY; CDR2 reads FYNNEI. V was shortened by 5 bases and J by 2 bases, with 7 bases between the two germline ends. CDR3 length equals 13 residues. The CDR3 nucleotides are TGTGCCAGCAGTAGCACTACCTACAATGAGCAGTTCTTC. This codes for CASSSTTYNEQFF. Looking up the rest from reference TRBV2 and TRBJ2-1 gives the full variable domain: EPEVTQTPSHQVTQMGQEVILRCVPISNHLYFYWYRQILGQKVEFLVSFYNNEISEKSEIFDDQFSVERPDGSNFTLKIRSTKLEDSAMYFCASSSTTYNEQFFGPGTRLTVL.

V and J are TRBV5-1 and TRBJ2-2; 7 bases are a match to TRBD1. CDR1 SGHRS and CDR2 YFSETQ come from the germline V gene. CDR3 size: 15 residues. With 0 bases clipped from V and 3 bases from J, the junction kept 2 bases outside the gene matches. In DNA form, the CDR3 reads TGCGCCAGCAGCTTGGGACAGGGAGACACCGGGGAGCTGTTTTTT. It translates to CASSLGQGDTGELFF.

V is TRBV7-9 and J is TRBJ1-1; a weak D match, TRBD1 (6 bases). The CDR3 extends over 14 amino acids. The V and J ends lost 5 bases and 4 bases respectively, with 14 bases between them. Germline V gene sequence: CDR1 SEHNR, CDR2 FQNEAQ (reference sequence). CDR3 DNA sequence: TGTGCCAGCAGCCGTTTGGGGGCGGTCACTGAAGCTTTCTTT. Translated: CASSRLGAVTEAFF.

This clone was recorded only once. The rearrangement joins TRBV28 to TRBJ2-1, with D tentatively TRBD2 (5 bases). Deletions cut 3 bases from V and 14 bases from J, with 11 bases between. Germline V gene lookup returns CDR1 MDHEN and CDR2 SYDVKM. This CDR3 contains 11 residues. The CDR3 DNA reads TGTGCCAGCAGTTTGAGAGGGCCGGAGTTCTTC. It specifies CASSLRGPEFF.

The rearrangement links TRBV19 to TRBJ1-5, with 9 bases identical to TRBD1. V lost 7 bases and J lost 6; bases outside the gene matches: 4. This CDR3 comprises 13 residues. Germline loops: CDR1 LNHDA, CDR2 SQIVND (reference sequence). Here the CDR3 DNA reads TGTGCCAGTATCGGACAGGGGATTCAGCCCCAGCATTTT. Amino acid sequence: CASIGQGIQPQHF.

The chain recombines TRBV7-9 with TRBJ2-5; TRBD2 matches at 13 bases. The CDR3 length is 16 residues. J lost 4 bases, V lost 5 bases, and 7 bases had no gene match. The germline V gene has CDR1 SEHNR and CDR2 FQNEAQ (reference sequence). CDR3 amino acids: CASSPLAGGPGETQYF. CDR3 nucleotide sequence: TGTGCCAGCAGCCCACTAGCGGGAGGGCCAGGAGAGACCCAGTACTTC.

J is TRBJ2-1 and V is TRBV11-3, with 7 bases matching TRBD2. The CDR3 extends over 17 amino acids. V lost 0 bases to trimming and J lost 0 bases; unmatched junction nucleotides: 5. Looked up from germline, CDR1 is SGHNT and CDR2 is YENEEA. The CDR3 bases are TGTGCCAGCAGCTTAGAAGCGGGGTGGGTCTCCTACAATGAGCAGTTCTTC. Its protein is CASSLEAGWVSYNEQFF.

This clone was seen just once. V gene TRBV27 combines with J gene TRBJ2-7, with 8 bases matching TRBD1. CDR1 MNHEY and CDR2 SMNVEV come from the germline V gene (reference sequence). J was trimmed by 5 bases and V by 3 bases; bases with no gene match: 15. The CDR3 is made up of 17 amino acids. CDR3 in DNA: TGTGCCAGCAGTTTTAGCCCGCGACAGGGGAAAGGCCACGAGCAGTACTTC. Protein sequence: CASSFSPRQGKGHEQYF.

This rearrangement joins TRBV29-1 to TRBJ2-1, with TRBD2 identical over 16 bases. The germline V gene encodes CDR1 SQVTM and CDR2 ANQGSEA. The CDR3 has 16 amino acids. V dropped 3 bases and J dropped 4; count of bases not matched to a gene: 3. The CDR3: CSVEGLAGGIYNEQFF. The CDR3 region has the DNA TGCAGCGTTGAGGGACTAGCGGGAGGGATATACAATGAGCAGTTCTTC.

The chain combines TRBV5-1 with TRBJ2-6; TRBD1 matches 7 bases. This CDR3 region has 16 residues. With 0 bases clipped from V and 0 bases from J, the junction kept 0 bases outside the gene matches. Germline V gene data show CDR1 as SGHRS and CDR2 as YFSETQ. The CDR3 loop reads CASSLGQGSGANVLTF. The DNA for the CDR3 is TGCGCCAGCAGCTTGGGACAGGGCTCTGGGGCCAACGTCCTGACTTTC.